This T cell receptor beta chain was identified during a study of T cell responses to AZD1222 COVID-19 vaccine. On this clone itself: As yet, its antigen is unknown.

Germline CDR1 reads SGHRS; CDR2 reads YFSETQ. The CDR3 is 18 amino acids. The J segment lost 4 bases and the V segment lost 2 bases, leaving 12 bases of the junction unmatched. Generated by immunoSEQ multiplex PCR, the TCRdb table keeps only in-frame clones and is missing some. The sample carries 130,000 to 150,000 clones, roughly nine tenths recorded once. The study, taken as a whole, reports: Recipients of two AZD1222 doses showed rising Spike-specific TCR breadth and depth. Targets within unmutated variant regions were reportedly found for nearly half of spike-specific TCRs.

Sequencing used peripheral blood, obtained 28 days after the second AZD1222 dose. The receptor was isolated from an adult who received the AZD1222 COVID-19 vaccine. This chain connects TRBV5-1 to TRBJ2-1, with TRBD2 identical over 10 bases. As DNA, the CDR3 is TGCGCCAGCAGCTTCTATCCCCCAGCGGGAGGGCTTTACAATGAGCAGTTCTTC. Translation: CASSFYPPAGGLYNEQFF.